Listed below are T cell receptor beta chains from one sample, sequenced in a study of CXCR3-negative and CXCR3-positive naive CD8 T cells. TCRdb processed the 5' RACE reads again and assigns one entry to each CDR3 protein, with no DNA. The data include under 150,000 distinct CDR3 sequences; the top ten clones carry about 0.27%. Sequencing used naive CXCR3+ CD8+ T cells from blood. The receptors were gathered from a human donor in good health. Some clones in this sample may be carry-over from other donors' samples. Both conserved end residues are part of each CDR3.

V	J	CDR3
TRBV7-9	TRBJ2-7	CASSLVDSTYEQYF
TRBV4-3	TRBJ2-7	CASSHGAGFPYEQYF
TRBV29-1	TRBJ2-7	CSVPGRLGEQYF
TRBV19	TRBJ1-5	CASSTLIQGDQPQHF
TRBV5-6	TRBJ2-3	CASSTNPQGSDTQYF
TRBV12-3/TRBV12-4	TRBJ2-7	CASTMNGTPLDGEQYF
TRBV6-5	TRBJ2-1	CASSYQGLAGANEQFF
TRBV14	TRBJ2-7	CASSPRDSLPRANYEQYF
TRBV7-2	TRBJ2-5	CASSIYLQETQYF
TRBV29-1	TRBJ2-7	CSVEGLFSSYEQYF
TRBV20-1	TRBJ2-7	CSASSSRAYEQYF
TRBV5-1	TRBJ1-1	CASSSEQTVTNTEAFF
TRBV28	TRBJ2-4	CASSGGTDFVGNIQYF
TRBV14	TRBJ2-2	CASSHVGNTGELFF
TRBV7-8	TRBJ2-1	CASSLGLANEQFF